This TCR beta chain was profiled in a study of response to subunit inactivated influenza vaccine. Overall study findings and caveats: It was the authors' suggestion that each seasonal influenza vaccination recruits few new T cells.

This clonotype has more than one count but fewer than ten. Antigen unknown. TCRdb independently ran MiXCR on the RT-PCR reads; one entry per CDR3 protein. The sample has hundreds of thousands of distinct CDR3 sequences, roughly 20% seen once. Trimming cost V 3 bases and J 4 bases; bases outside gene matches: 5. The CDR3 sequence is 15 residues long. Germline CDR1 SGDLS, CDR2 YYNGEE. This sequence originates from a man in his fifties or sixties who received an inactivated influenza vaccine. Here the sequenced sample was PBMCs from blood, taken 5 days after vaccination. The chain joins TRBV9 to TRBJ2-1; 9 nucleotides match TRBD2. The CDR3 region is CASSEGSGSYNEQFF. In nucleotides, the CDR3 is TGTGCCAGCAGCGAGGGTAGCGGGAGTTACAATGAGCAGTTCTTC.